This TCR beta chain was profiled in a study of cytotoxic CD8 clonotypes in ibrutinib-treated CLL. Study-wide background: The study included under twelve relapsed/refractory and about 16 treatment-naive patients; 17 to 18 had IGHV unmutated disease. Study conclusions and caveats: Having risen at ibrutinib response, clonality had fallen back toward baseline by progression.

The V and J ends lost 3 bases and 3 bases, in that order; junction bases with no gene match: 10. The germline CDR1 and CDR2 sequences are WSHSY and SAAADI. This CDR3 has 17 amino acids. Sequencing used immunoSEQ multiplex PCR; TCRdb keeps in-frame clones, though not all of them. The sample lists some 300,000 clones, about 80% occurring once. About this clone itself: Its antigen remains unidentified.

This clonotype originated in a human donor with chronic lymphocytic leukemia. The V call is TRBV10-2, the J call TRBJ2-4; 8 bases fit TRBD2. Source: PBMCs, taken before ibrutinib treatment. The CDR3 DNA follows: TGCGCCAGCAGTGAATTTGGTTTGGGACTAGTCAAAAACATTCAGTACTTC. It translates to CASSEFGLGLVKNIQYF.